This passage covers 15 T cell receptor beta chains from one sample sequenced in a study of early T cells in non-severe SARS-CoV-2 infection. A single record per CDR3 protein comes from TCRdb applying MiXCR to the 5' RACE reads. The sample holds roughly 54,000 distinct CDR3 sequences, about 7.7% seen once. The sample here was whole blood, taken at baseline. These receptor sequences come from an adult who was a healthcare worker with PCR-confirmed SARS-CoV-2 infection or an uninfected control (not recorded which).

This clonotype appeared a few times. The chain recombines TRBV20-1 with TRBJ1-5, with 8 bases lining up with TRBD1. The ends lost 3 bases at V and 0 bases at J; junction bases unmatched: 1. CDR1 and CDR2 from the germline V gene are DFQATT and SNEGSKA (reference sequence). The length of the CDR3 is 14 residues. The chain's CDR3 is CSARDRDSNQPQHF. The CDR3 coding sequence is TGCAGTGCTAGGGACAGGGATAGCAATCAGCCCCAGCATTTT.

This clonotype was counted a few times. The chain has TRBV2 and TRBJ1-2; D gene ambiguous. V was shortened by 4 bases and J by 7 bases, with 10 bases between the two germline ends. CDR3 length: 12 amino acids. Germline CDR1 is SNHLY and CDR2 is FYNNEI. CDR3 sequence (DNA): TGTGCCAGCAGTGTATGGCCGGCTGGCTACACCTTC. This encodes CASSVWPAGYTF.

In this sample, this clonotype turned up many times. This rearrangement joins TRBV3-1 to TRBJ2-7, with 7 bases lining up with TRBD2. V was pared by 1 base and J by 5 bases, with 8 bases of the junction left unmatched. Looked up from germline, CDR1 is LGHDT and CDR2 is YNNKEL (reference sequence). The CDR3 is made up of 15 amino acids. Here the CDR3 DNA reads TGTGCCAGCAGCCAAGGTAACGGGAGGAACGACGAGCAGTACTTC. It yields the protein CASSQGNGRNDEQYF.

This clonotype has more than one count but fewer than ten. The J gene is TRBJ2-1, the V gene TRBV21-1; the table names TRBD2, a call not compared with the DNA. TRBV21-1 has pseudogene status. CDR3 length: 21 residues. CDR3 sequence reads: CASSKGEGGLAGWSSYNEQFF. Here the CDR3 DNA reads TGTGCCAGCAGCAAAGGGGAGGGAGGACTAGCGGGATGGAGCTCCTACAATGAGCAGTTCTTC.

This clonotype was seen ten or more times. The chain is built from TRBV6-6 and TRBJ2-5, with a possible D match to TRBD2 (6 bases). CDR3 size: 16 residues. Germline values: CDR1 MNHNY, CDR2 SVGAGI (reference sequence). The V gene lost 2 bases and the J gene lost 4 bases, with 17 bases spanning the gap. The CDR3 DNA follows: TGTGCCAGCAGTTACAATCAGATGGGGGGTCCAGAGACCCAGTACTTC. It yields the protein CASSYNQMGGPETQYF.

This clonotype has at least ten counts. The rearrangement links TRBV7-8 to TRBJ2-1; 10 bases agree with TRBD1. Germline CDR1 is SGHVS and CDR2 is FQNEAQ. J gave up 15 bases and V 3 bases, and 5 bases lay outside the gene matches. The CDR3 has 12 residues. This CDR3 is CASSFGQGVGFF. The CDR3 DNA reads TGTGCCAGCAGCTTCGGACAGGGGGTCGGGTTCTTC.

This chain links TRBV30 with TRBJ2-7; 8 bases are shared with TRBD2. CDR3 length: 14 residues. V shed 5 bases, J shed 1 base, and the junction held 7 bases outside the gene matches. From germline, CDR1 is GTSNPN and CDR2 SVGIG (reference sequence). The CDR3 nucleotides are TGTGCCTGGGCTTCTAGCGGGCGATCCTACGAGCAGTACTTC. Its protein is CAWASSGRSYEQYF.

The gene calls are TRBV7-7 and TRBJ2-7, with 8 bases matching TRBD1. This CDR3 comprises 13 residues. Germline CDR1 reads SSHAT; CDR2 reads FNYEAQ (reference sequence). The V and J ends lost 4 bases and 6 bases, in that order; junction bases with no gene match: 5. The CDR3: CASSSDRGGEQYF. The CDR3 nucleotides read TGTGCCAGCAGCTCAGACAGGGGAGGCGAGCAGTACTTC.

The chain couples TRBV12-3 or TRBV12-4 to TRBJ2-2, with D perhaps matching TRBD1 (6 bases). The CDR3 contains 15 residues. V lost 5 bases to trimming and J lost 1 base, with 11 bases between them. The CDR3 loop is CASSLGQMNTGELFF. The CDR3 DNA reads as TGTGCCAGCAGTCTCGGACAGATGAACACCGGGGAGCTGTTTTTT.

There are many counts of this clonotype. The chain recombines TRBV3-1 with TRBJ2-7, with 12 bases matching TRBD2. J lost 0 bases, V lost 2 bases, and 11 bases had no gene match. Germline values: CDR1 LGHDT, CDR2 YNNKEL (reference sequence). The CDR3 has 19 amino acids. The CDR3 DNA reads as TGTGCCAGCAGCCAAAGGGACCTAAAGACTAGCGGGGGCTCCTACGAGCAGTACTTC. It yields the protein CASSQRDLKTSGGSYEQYF.

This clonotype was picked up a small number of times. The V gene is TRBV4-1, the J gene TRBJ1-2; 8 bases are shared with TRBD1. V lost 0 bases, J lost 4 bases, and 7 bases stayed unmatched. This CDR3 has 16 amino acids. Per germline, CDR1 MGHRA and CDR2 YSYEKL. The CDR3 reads CASSQEDRVYVYGYTF. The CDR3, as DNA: TGCGCCAGCAGCCAAGAGGACAGGGTCTATGTCTATGGCTACACCTTC.

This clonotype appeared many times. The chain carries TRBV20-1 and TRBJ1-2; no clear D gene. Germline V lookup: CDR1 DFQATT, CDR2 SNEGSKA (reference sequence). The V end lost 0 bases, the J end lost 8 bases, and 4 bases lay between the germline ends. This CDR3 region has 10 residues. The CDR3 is CSAREGGYTF. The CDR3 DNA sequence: TGCAGTGCTAGAGAAGGCGGCTACACCTTC.

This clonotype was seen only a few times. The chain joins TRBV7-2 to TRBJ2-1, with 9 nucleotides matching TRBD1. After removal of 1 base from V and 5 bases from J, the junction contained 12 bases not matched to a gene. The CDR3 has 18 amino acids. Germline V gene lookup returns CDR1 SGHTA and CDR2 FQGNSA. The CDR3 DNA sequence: TGTGCCAGCAGCTTAGTCAGGGGCTACAGGACAGGGGACAATGAGCAGTTCTTC. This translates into CASSLVRGYRTGDNEQFF.

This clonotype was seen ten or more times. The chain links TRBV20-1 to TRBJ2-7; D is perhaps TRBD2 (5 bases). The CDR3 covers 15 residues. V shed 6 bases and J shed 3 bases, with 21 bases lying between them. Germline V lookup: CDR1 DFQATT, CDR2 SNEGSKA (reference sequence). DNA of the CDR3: TGCAGTGCCACGAGGGTCCAGCCGGGGTACTACGAGCAGTACTTC. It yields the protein CSATRVQPGYYEQYF.

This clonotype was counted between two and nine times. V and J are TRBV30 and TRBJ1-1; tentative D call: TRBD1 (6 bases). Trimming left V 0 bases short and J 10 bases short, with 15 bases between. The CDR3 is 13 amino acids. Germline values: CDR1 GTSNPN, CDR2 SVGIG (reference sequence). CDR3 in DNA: TGTGCCTGGAGTGTATATCAGGGGCTGAGAGCTTTCTTT. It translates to CAWSVYQGLRAFF.